This T cell receptor (beta chain) was retrieved from a study of blood T cell repertoires in COVID-19. Study-wide background: Collection of acute and convalescent COVID-19 samples took place in the United States, Italy and Spain. PBMCs, B-cell-depleted T cells, or T cells provided the cDNA or gDNA that made up the material.

Only a few counts were recorded for this clone. In germline, CDR1 is SGHNT, CDR2 YYREEE (reference sequence). This CDR3 has 16 amino acids. The V gene end was trimmed by 0 bases and the J gene end by 5 bases; junction bases not matched to a gene: 7. Per the original data handling: Reference gene primer amplification in the assay estimated nucleated cell counts. TCRdb's table, derived via immunoSEQ multiplex PCR, lists solely in-frame clones and lacks some. The DNA gave D and trimming, while V, J and clone size come from that table. This table has fewer than 100,000 clones, 86% appearing once. The source of this sequence is an older man in a cohort sampled during active COVID-19. The source material was peripheral blood. V is TRBV5-4 and J is TRBJ2-5, with TRBD2 identical over 10 bases. The CDR3: CASSLGTSGDGETQYF. CDR3 in DNA: TGTGCCAGCAGCTTGGGTACTAGCGGGGACGGGGAGACCCAGTACTTC.